This T cell receptor (beta chain) was sequenced during a study of CXCR3-negative and CXCR3-positive naive CD8 T cells. In triplicate, each CD8+ T cell subset was sorted at 250,000 to 350,000 cells per replicate. Naive CD8+ T cells showed a CD45RO-CCR7+CD27+CD95- phenotype. CDR3 length equals 14 residues. Germline V gene sequence: CDR1 SQVTM, CDR2 ANQGSEA. Overall study findings and caveats: Similarly elevated diversity marked both naive subsets, with memory CD8+ cells showing far lower diversity. Greater hydrophobicity was found in TRB CDR3s of CXCR3-positive naive cells than of CXCR3-negative naive cells.

Worth noting for this clonotype: Antigen specificity is unknown.

Carrying UMI labels, the TRB cDNA libraries were prepared through 5' RACE. For each CDR3 protein, TCRdb gives one entry from its re-call of the 5' RACE reads, without DNA. The sample includes some 140,000 distinct CDR3 sequences. Sequencing was carried out using naive CXCR3+ CD8+ T cells from blood. The subset was: CD45RO-CCR7+CD27+CD95- naive CD8+ T cells expressing CXCR3 (TNR3+). This sequence joins TRBV29-1 and TRBJ2-1; TCRdb picks TRBD2, but there is no DNA to check that call. The receptor was isolated from a human donor in good health. Some clones in this sample may be carry-over from other donors' samples. This CDR3 reads CSVKTSGVGNEQFF.